The 19 T cell receptor beta chains presented below share a single source sample, sequenced in a study of memory CD8 T cells in hepatitis C reinfection. This table comes from immunoSEQ multiplex PCR, and its TCRdb copy is limited to in-frame clones, with some not included. The sample yields tens of thousands of clones, over 85% seen once. As for time point: pre-reinfection, 55 to 20 weeks before reinfection detection. The sorted cells went straight to TCR sequencing with no prior in vitro expansion. The sequencing sample was made of naive CD8+ T cells sorted from blood. The receptors were gathered from a man between 18 and 29 years old with hepatitis C virus infection.

The chain uses TRBV14 and TRBJ2-7; D remains unclear. Germline V gene sequence: CDR1 SGHDN, CDR2 FVKESK. This CDR3 has 13 amino acids. Trimming removed 1 base from V and 2 bases from J, with 6 bases in between. This chain's CDR3 is CASSQASAYEQYF. DNA for the CDR3: TGTGCCAGCAGCCAAGCGAGCGCCTACGAGCAGTACTTC.

V is TRBV5-5 and J is TRBJ1-2, with D unresolved. The CDR3 spans 13 residues. The V end lost 1 base, the J end lost 7 bases, and 11 bases lay between the germline ends. Germline assignment: CDR1 SGHKS and CDR2 YYEKEE (reference sequence). The CDR3 reads CASSLRLSPGYTF. CDR3 in DNA: TGTGCCAGCAGCTTGAGACTGAGTCCTGGCTACACCTTC. The full variable domain, in which reference TRBV5-5 and TRBJ1-2 provide the parts outside the CDR3, is DAGVTQSPTHLIKTRGQQVTLRCSPISGHKSVSWYQQVLGQGPQFIFQYYEKEERGRGNFPDRFSARQFPNYSSELNVNALLLGDSALYLCASSLRLSPGYTFGSGTRLTVV.

The V call is TRBV27, the J call TRBJ2-1, with TRBD1 matching 8 bases. CDR3 length: 14 amino acids. The junction had 2 bases not matched to a gene; V was cut back by 5 bases and J by 2 bases. Per germline, CDR1 MNHEY and CDR2 SMNVEV (reference sequence). The CDR3 loop reads CASSLRGPYNEQFF. CDR3 DNA: TGTGCCAGCAGTCTCAGGGGGCCCTACAATGAGCAGTTCTTC.

The V gene is TRBV13, the J gene TRBJ2-1, with 13 bases that match TRBD2. Germline V gives CDR1 PRHDT, CDR2 FYEKMQ (reference sequence). The V and J ends lost 5 bases and 10 bases, in that order; junction bases with no gene match: 8. CDR3 length: 15 residues. The CDR3: CASSLRLAGGVEQFF. CDR3 bases: TGTGCCAGCAGCCTCAGACTAGCGGGAGGCGTGGAGCAGTTCTTC.

This sequence joins TRBV27 and TRBJ2-5, with 8 bases aligning to TRBD2. The end of the DNA aligns better with TRBJ2-7, so the J call may be wrong. In germline, CDR1 is MNHEY, CDR2 SMNVEV (reference sequence). CDR3 length equals 15 residues. The CDR3 DNA is TGTGCCAGCAGTGCAAGCGGGAGTCCCTCCTACGAGCAGTACTTC. Protein sequence: CASSASGSPSYEQYF.

The gene calls are TRBV15 and TRBJ2-7; 11 bases are shared with TRBD1. J lost 0 bases, V lost 3 bases, and 4 bases had no gene match. From germline, CDR1 is LNHNV and CDR2 YYDKDF (reference sequence). The CDR3 consists of 16 residues. CDR3 in DNA: TGTGCCACCAGCAGGCGAGGACAGGGGGCCTCCTACGAGCAGTACGTC. Protein product: CATSRRGQGASYEQYV.

The chain uses TRBV27 and TRBJ1-6; TRBD1 might be the D (6 bases). Trimming cost V 6 bases and J 2 bases, with 14 bases left between them. The CDR3 spans 16 residues. Germline V gene data show CDR1 as MNHEY and CDR2 as SMNVEV (reference sequence). The DNA of the CDR3 is TGTGCCAGCAGCCCTAACGGGACACCCTATAATTCACCCCTCCACTTT. As protein: CASSPNGTPYNSPLHF.

The chain has TRBV11-2 and TRBJ2-7; TRBD2 is a possible D gene (6 bases). The length of the CDR3 is 16 residues. Germline V CDR1 and CDR2: SGHAT, FQNNGV. Trimming removed 5 bases from V and 4 bases from J, with 21 bases in between. DNA for the CDR3: TGTGCCAGCAGCCCCACGGGACTCTCGATCCTATACGAGCAGTACGTC. Its translation: CASSPTGLSILYEQYV.

The gene calls are TRBV30 and TRBJ2-5; D gene ambiguous. The germline V gene encodes CDR1 GTSNPN and CDR2 SVGIG (reference sequence). V was pared by 4 bases and J by 4 bases, with 22 bases between. This CDR3 spans 16 amino acids. CDR3 bases: TGTGCCTGGACCACCCTCAGTCCTAACTCGGGAGAGACCCAGTACTTC. This encodes CAWTTLSPNSGETQYF.

The chain couples TRBV13 to TRBJ2-3, with 8 positions matching TRBD1. The trim removed 5 bases at V and 8 bases at J, leaving 3 bases unmatched. Germline CDR1 reads PRHDT; CDR2 reads FYEKMQ (reference sequence). The CDR3 sequence is 12 residues long. The CDR3 nucleotides are TGTGCCAGCAGCCCCGGACAGGGTACGCAGTATTTT. It translates to CASSPGQGTQYF.

In nucleotides, the CDR3 is TGTGCCAGTAGTACCAGACAGGGGCTTTCTACCGGGGAGCTGTTTTTT. Translating it yields CASSTRQGLSTGELFF. This sequence joins TRBV19 and TRBJ2-2; 8 bases line up with TRBD1. CDR3 length: 16 amino acids. Germline V gene data show CDR1 as LNHDA and CDR2 as SQIVND (reference sequence). V gave up 4 bases and J gave up 5 bases; unmatched junction bases: 9.

For the CDR3, the DNA is TGTGCCAGCAGCTCCCCGGGACTAGTCAGATACAATGAGCAGTTCTTC. The encoded protein is CASSSPGLVRYNEQFF. V is TRBV11-3 and J is TRBJ2-1; 8 positions match TRBD2. This CDR3 spans 16 amino acids. The V and J ends lost 4 bases and 4 bases, in that order; junction bases with no gene match: 9. CDR1 and CDR2 (germline): SGHNT, YENEEA.

CDR3 in DNA: TGTGCCAGCAGTTACTTAGGGACTGGGAATGAGCAGTTCTTC. Encoded protein: CASSYLGTGNEQFF. The genes are TRBV6-5 and TRBJ2-1; the D gene is possibly TRBD2 (6 bases). CDR3 length equals 14 residues. Looked up from germline, CDR1 is MNHEY and CDR2 is SVGAGI. The V end was cut by 1 base, the J end by 7 bases, with 11 bases between.

The chain uses TRBV6-5 and TRBJ2-2; D ambiguous. The CDR3 covers 11 residues. The V and J ends lost 10 bases and 5 bases respectively, with 8 bases between them. The germline V gene encodes CDR1 MNHEY and CDR2 SVGAGI. The CDR3 region has the DNA TGTGCCACCGAACAAACCGGGGAGCTGTTTTTT. Its protein product is CATEQTGELFF.

This chain uses TRBV2 with TRBJ2-3, with TRBD1 identical over 10 bases. The length of the CDR3 is 16 residues. V gave up 7 bases and J gave up 5 bases; unmatched junction bases: 12. Germline V gene data show CDR1 as SNHLY and CDR2 as FYNNEI. The DNA of the CDR3 is TGTGCCAGCACCTTACCCCGGGACAGGGGTAAAGATACGCAGTATTTT. This codes for CASTLPRDRGKDTQYF.

The chain has TRBV7-9 and TRBJ1-2; a possible D gene is TRBD1 (6 bases). V lost 1 base and J 1 base, leaving 10 bases between the germline ends. The CDR3 totals 15 residues. Germline CDR1 SEHNR, CDR2 FQNEAQ (reference sequence). CDR3 sequence: CASSLVGADNYGYTF. The CDR3 nucleotides are TGTGCCAGCAGCTTAGTGGGGGCCGATAACTATGGCTACACCTTC.

This rearrangement joins TRBV27 to TRBJ2-7; 12 bases match TRBD1. J lost 6 bases, V lost 3 bases, and 3 bases had no gene match. This CDR3 has 14 amino acids. The germline V gene has CDR1 MNHEY and CDR2 SMNVEV (reference sequence). CDR3 DNA: TGTGCCAGCAGTTTGGGACAGGGGGCTTCCGAGCAGTACTTC. The encoded protein is CASSLGQGASEQYF.

V and J are TRBV10-2 and TRBJ1-1; no clear D. The germline V gene encodes CDR1 WSHSY and CDR2 SAAADI. The V gene lost 4 bases and the J gene lost 1 base, with 4 bases spanning the gap. The CDR3 runs 12 residues. CDR3 coding DNA: TGCGCCAGCAGTGCCGGGAACACTGAAGCTTTCTTT. Translating gives CASSAGNTEAFF.

This rearrangement joins TRBV9 to TRBJ1-3; D unresolved. The CDR3 length is 13 residues. Per the germline V gene, CDR1 is SGDLS and CDR2 is YYNGEE. V was pared by 3 bases and J by 0 bases, with 4 bases between. CDR3 in DNA: TGTGCCAGCAGCGGGAGCTCTGGAAACACCATATATTTT. Residues: CASSGSSGNTIYF.